These 23 T cell receptor beta chains were sequenced from one sample in a study of shared clonotypes between healthy human individuals. TCRdb's copy holds only in-frame clones and misses some; the assay was immunoSEQ multiplex PCR. The sample yields about 700,000 clones, around 74% seen once. The sequenced sample consisted of memory CD4+ T cells sorted from blood. Documented subset: CD45RA-negative fraction. The source is a woman aged 25 to 39 in good health.

This chain uses TRBV9 with TRBJ2-5; D uncertain. V shed 3 bases and J shed 2 bases, with 11 bases lying between them. The CDR3 runs to 14 residues. CDR1 is SGDLS, CDR2 YYNGEE, per germline. Here the CDR3 DNA reads TGTGCCAGCAGCGCATCGACGGAACAAGAGACCCAGTACTTC. As protein: CASSASTEQETQYF.

This chain uses TRBV20-1 with TRBJ2-7; tentative D call: TRBD2 (5 bases). V was cut by 6 bases and J by 4 bases, with 10 bases left in between. Looked up from germline, CDR1 is DFQATT and CDR2 is SNEGSKA (reference sequence). The CDR3 contains 11 residues. The chain's CDR3 is CSASRTYEQYF. In nucleotides, the CDR3 is TGCAGTGCGAGTAGGACTTACGAGCAGTACTTC.

This chain joins TRBV5-1 and TRBJ2-5; the match to TRBD2 covers 10 bases. Germline V CDR1 and CDR2: SGHRS, YFSETQ. V shed 2 bases, J shed 3 bases, and the junction held 4 bases outside the gene matches. The CDR3 has 15 amino acids. Here the CDR3 DNA reads TGCGCCAGCAGCTTTTCTAGCGGGGGAAAAGAGACCCAGTACTTC. Its translation: CASSFSSGGKETQYF.

The table lists this clone with a count of one. The chain employs TRBV19 and TRBJ2-7, with D perhaps TRBD1 (6 bases). Between the trimmed V and J ends, which lost 2 bases and 3 bases, there was a span of 11 bases. Germline-derived CDR1 and CDR2 are LNHDA and SQIVND (reference sequence). This CDR3 has 14 residues. The DNA of the CDR3 is TGTGCCAGTAGTATACCCGGGACAAACTACGAGCAGTACTTC. As protein: CASSIPGTNYEQYF.

The chain combines TRBV5-1 with TRBJ2-1; a possible D gene is TRBD2 (5 bases). Germline loops: CDR1 SGHRS, CDR2 YFSETQ. This CDR3 spans 12 amino acids. Trimming pared 5 bases from V and 7 bases from J, leaving 10 bases between. CDR3 DNA: TGCGCCAGCAGTGTCGGCGGGAATGAGCAGTTCTTC. Translating it yields CASSVGGNEQFF.

This clone has ten or more counts. The J gene is TRBJ1-1, the V gene TRBV7-6; D gene ambiguous. The CDR3 is made up of 13 amino acids. Trimming cost V 5 bases and J 2 bases, with 9 bases left between them. Germline V gene lookup returns CDR1 SGHVS and CDR2 FNYEAQ. This chain's CDR3 is CASSRDYNTEAFF. In DNA form, the CDR3 reads TGTGCCAGCAGCCGAGACTATAACACTGAAGCTTTCTTT.

The V and J genes are TRBV5-4 and TRBJ2-2; 8 positions match TRBD2. This CDR3 contains 16 residues. In germline, CDR1 is SGHNT, CDR2 YYREEE (reference sequence). Trimming cost V 3 bases and J 7 bases; bases outside gene matches: 11. The CDR3 region has the DNA TGTGCCAGCAGCTCTAAGACTAGCGAGGATGGCGGGGAGCTGTTTTTT. This translates into CASSSKTSEDGGELFF.

CDR3 DNA sequence: TGTGCCAGCAGAAGAATACAGGGGAACACCGGGGAGCTGTTTTTT. It is translated as CASRRIQGNTGELFF. The J gene is TRBJ2-2, the V gene TRBV11-2; possible D gene TRBD1, 6 bases. This CDR3 has 15 amino acids. CDR1 is SGHAT, CDR2 FQNNGV, per germline. Trimming removed 6 bases from V and 1 base from J, with 12 bases in between.

V usage is TRBV13 and J usage is TRBJ2-1; D possibly corresponds to TRBD2 (5 bases). This CDR3 has 15 residues. Germline V gene sequence: CDR1 PRHDT, CDR2 FYEKMQ (reference sequence). Trimming stripped 5 bases from V and 1 base from J, with 12 bases between. The CDR3: CASSVGVASYNEQFF. The CDR3 DNA sequence: TGTGCCAGCAGCGTCGGGGTCGCTTCCTACAATGAGCAGTTCTTC. The variable domain in full, with the rest retrieved from reference TRBV13 and TRBJ2-1, is AAGVIQSPRHLIKEKRETATLKCYPIPRHDTVYWYQQGPGQDPQFLISFYEKMQSDKGSIPDRFSAQQFSDYHSELNMSSLELGDSALYFCASSVGVASYNEQFFGPGTRLTVL.

This chain connects TRBV5-4 to TRBJ1-1; D unresolved. The germline gives CDR1 SGHNT, CDR2 YYREEE (reference sequence). The CDR3 is made up of 14 amino acids. V lost 2 bases, J lost 1 base, and 9 bases lay in between. CDR3 protein: CASSFPGSNTEAFF. The CDR3 DNA follows: TGTGCCAGCAGCTTTCCGGGTTCGAACACTGAAGCTTTCTTT. The full variable domain, in which reference TRBV5-4 and TRBJ1-1 provide the parts outside the CDR3, is ETGVTQSPTHLIKTRGQQVTLRCSSQSGHNTVSWYQQALGQGPQFIFQYYREEENGRGNFPPRFSGLQFPNYSSELNVNALELDDSALYLCASSFPGSNTEAFFGQGTRLTVV.

As for this clone: A much larger clone lies a single base off, so this may be a read error. The sample carries other DNA sequences with the same CDR3. This chain connects TRBV25-1 to TRBJ2-2; the match to TRBD1 covers 8 bases. The CDR3 totals 14 residues. Per germline, CDR1 MGHDK and CDR2 SYGVNS. CDR3 protein: CASSWDRNTGELFF. The CDR3 DNA sequence: TGTGCCAGCAGTTGGGACAGGAACACCGGAGAGCTGTTTTTT.

The chain uses TRBV10-3 and TRBJ2-6; D is perhaps TRBD1 (7 bases). There are 16 residues in the CDR3. Germline V gene sequence: CDR1 ENHRY, CDR2 SYGVKD. Trimming shortened V by 4 bases and J by 5 bases, and 15 bases separated the two germline ends. CDR3 sequence: CAISGNTGDWANVLTF. The CDR3 nucleotides are TGTGCCATCAGTGGGAACACAGGGGACTGGGCCAACGTCCTGACTTTC.

This sequence joins TRBV25-1 and TRBJ2-7, with 7 bases identical to TRBD1. Unmatched junction bases numbered 10, after V lost 6 bases and J lost 5 bases. Germline V gene sequence: CDR1 MGHDK, CDR2 SYGVNS. There are 14 residues in the CDR3. The CDR3 DNA sequence: TGTGCCAGCAGATCAATGACAGGGTCGGACGAGCAGTACTTC. Translating gives CASRSMTGSDEQYF.

V and J are TRBV5-1 and TRBJ2-1, with 8 bases fitting TRBD1. With 4 bases clipped from V and 9 bases from J, the junction kept 12 bases outside the gene matches. CDR1 and CDR2 from the germline V gene are SGHRS and YFSETQ. CDR3 length equals 15 residues. DNA for the CDR3: TGCGCCAGCAGCATCTACCGGGACAGGATCGGTGAGCAGTTCTTC. This encodes CASSIYRDRIGEQFF. The full variable domain, with the rest looked up from reference TRBV5-1 and TRBJ2-1, is KAGVTQTPRYLIKTRGQQVTLSCSPISGHRSVSWYQQTPGQGLQFLFEYFSETQRNKGNFPGRFSGRQFSNSRSEMNVSTLELGDSALYLCASSIYRDRIGEQFFGPGTRLTVL.

This clone has a count of ten or more. The genes are TRBV7-2 and TRBJ2-3; D tentatively reads TRBD1 or TRBD2 (5 bases each). Germline CDR1 is SGHTA and CDR2 is FQGNSA. CDR3 length equals 15 residues. V lost 3 bases and J 5 bases, leaving 15 bases between the germline ends. CDR3 protein: CASSLFKGRLDTQYF. CDR3 nucleotide sequence: TGTGCCAGCAGCTTGTTTAAGGGACGCTTAGATACGCAGTATTTT.

The V gene is TRBV28, the J gene TRBJ1-1; no definite D call. Germline CDR1 is MDHEN and CDR2 is SYDVKM. V was trimmed by 7 bases and J by 6 bases, leaving 9 bases between them. The CDR3 loop spans 11 amino acids. CDR3 in amino acids: CASISISEAFF. Written as DNA, the CDR3 is TGTGCCAGCATCTCAATCTCTGAAGCTTTCTTT.

V and J are TRBV19 and TRBJ2-5; TRBD2 matches at 8 bases. Trimming at V came to 3 bases and at J to 5 bases, leaving 8 bases not matched to a gene. This CDR3 has 15 residues. Germline values: CDR1 LNHDA, CDR2 SQIVND (reference sequence). The CDR3 sequence is CASSIRPGGAETQYF. In DNA, the CDR3 is TGTGCCAGTAGTATTCGACCCGGGGGGGCCGAGACCCAGTACTTC.

The chain carries TRBV7-3 and TRBJ1-1; D gene unclear. Germline CDR1 SGHTA, CDR2 FQGTGA. V was shortened by 5 bases and J by 4 bases, with 14 bases between the two germline ends. The CDR3 contains 14 residues. The CDR3 is CASSATNEATEAFF. The CDR3 DNA follows: TGTGCCAGCAGCGCTACGAATGAGGCCACTGAAGCTTTCTTT.

The DNA for the CDR3 is TGTGCCAGCAGGACCCCCAGGAGAGAGAACACTGAAGCTTTCTTT. It is translated as CASRTPRRENTEAFF. V is TRBV2 and J is TRBJ1-1; no firm D call. The CDR3 is 15 residues long. Between the trimmed V and J ends, which lost 6 bases and 1 base, there was a span of 15 bases. Germline V gene data show CDR1 as SNHLY and CDR2 as FYNNEI.

The gene calls are TRBV6-1 and TRBJ1-2, with D uncertain. Germline loops: CDR1 MNHNS, CDR2 SASEGT. Trimming took off 6 bases at V and 4 bases at J, with 18 bases between the two ends. This CDR3 spans 15 amino acids. CDR3 coding DNA: TGTGCCAGCAGGAACCAAAGAGCGCCCGCCTATGGCTACACCTTC. It codes for CASRNQRAPAYGYTF.

This clone was seen a handful of times. J is TRBJ2-2 and V is TRBV19; 7 nucleotides align to TRBD2. J lost 1 base, V lost 5 bases, and 10 bases had no gene match. CDR3 length: 17 residues. Germline V lookup: CDR1 LNHDA, CDR2 SQIVND (reference sequence). CDR3 in amino acids: CASSALRASGNTGELFF. The CDR3, as DNA: TGTGCCAGTAGTGCCCTCAGGGCTAGCGGGAACACCGGGGAGCTGTTTTTT.

This chain uses TRBV19 with TRBJ2-5, with TRBD2 as a possible D gene (5 bases). The CDR3 has 12 amino acids. Germline V gives CDR1 LNHDA, CDR2 SQIVND (reference sequence). Deletions cut 6 bases from V and 5 bases from J, with 10 bases between. The chain's CDR3 is CASRSGEETQYF. The CDR3 DNA follows: TGTGCCAGTAGGAGCGGAGAGGAGACCCAGTACTTC.

The chain has TRBV4-1 and TRBJ1-5; D possibly corresponds to TRBD1 (5 bases). CDR3 length: 16 residues. CDR1 and CDR2 from the germline V gene are MGHRA and YSYEKL. The V end lost 0 bases, the J end lost 5 bases, and 14 bases lay between the germline ends. This chain's CDR3 is CASSQETGGSYQPQHF. The CDR3 DNA reads TGCGCCAGCAGCCAAGAAACGGGGGGGAGTTATCAGCCCCAGCATTTT.